The present TCR beta chain was sequenced within a study of radiation and T cells in renal cell carcinoma. Described time point: blood 2 weeks post-SBRT. The treatment was: 15 Gy SBRT to primary tumor, nephrectomy 4 weeks later. Generated by immunoSEQ multiplex PCR, the TCRdb table keeps only in-frame clones and is missing some. The sample yields around 80,000 clones, roughly 87% seen once. The CDR3 runs to 21 residues. Looked up from germline, CDR1 is SGHVT and CDR2 is SQSDAQ. J gave up 1 base and V 2 bases, and 17 bases lay outside the gene matches. The TCR originated in a man in his sixties with renal cell carcinoma. The V gene is TRBV7-4, the J gene TRBJ2-2; 9 positions agree with TRBD1. The specimen was blood, collected from a patient whose treatment included radiotherapy and nephrectomy. CDR3 in amino acids: CASSLLKHRGRRAGNTGELFF. The CDR3 DNA follows: TGTGCCAGCAGCTTACTCAAACACAGGGGGCGACGAGCGGGGAACACCGGGGAGCTGTTTTTT. Combining the CDR3 with reference TRBV7-4 and TRBJ2-2 gives the whole variable domain GAGVSQSPRYKVAKRGRDVALRCDSISGHVTLYWYRQTLGQGSEVLTYSQSDAQRDKSGRPSGRFSAERPERSVSTLKIQRTEQGDSAVYLCASSLLKHRGRRAGNTGELFFGEGSRLTVL.